These 21 T cell receptor beta chains came from one sample sequenced in a study of T-cell memory formation after mild COVID-19 (dated by TCRdb to the early 2020s). Library method: 5' RACE. The listed sequencing device is Illumina NovaSeq 6000. Starting from the raw public reads, TCRdb applied fastp trimming at Q25, assembled clones with MiXCR and retained in-frame beta chains. CDR3 protein duplicates are merged, each entry listing the most common genes and DNA. This sample lists fewer than 140,000 distinct CDR3 sequences; 17% were detected once. The ten largest make up 25% to 35% of the sample. Material: PBMCs or a T cell subset sorted from them (not recorded which). These receptors were taken from an adult woman who had mild COVID-19 (a few samples of this study predate the infection). The sample titles of this study are shuffled in the database, so cell type and time point are left out; the donor was told from shared clones.

This clonotype appeared many times. This chain links TRBV7-9 with TRBJ2-5; 14 bases agree with TRBD2. The junction had 6 bases not matched to a gene; V was cut back by 5 bases and J by 4 bases. This CDR3 spans 16 amino acids. Germline values: CDR1 SEHNR, CDR2 FQNEAQ (reference sequence). For the CDR3, the DNA is TGTGCCAGCAGCCCTCGACTAGCGGGAGGGGGAGAGACCCAGTACTTC. This encodes CASSPRLAGGGETQYF.

J is TRBJ2-3 and V is TRBV4-1; 7 nucleotides align to TRBD1. Germline lookup yields CDR1 MGHRA and CDR2 YSYEKL. V shed 3 bases, J shed 4 bases, and the junction held 7 bases outside the gene matches. This CDR3 has 15 residues. CDR3 coding DNA: TGCGCCAGCAGCCAGCCGGGGACAGACCCAGATACGCAGTATTTT. Residues: CASSQPGTDPDTQYF.

This clonotype has a handful of counts. This chain links TRBV7-8 with TRBJ2-5, with 7 positions matching TRBD2. The CDR3 contains 21 residues. Losses at the gene ends were 4 bases for V and 2 bases for J; bases not matched to a gene: 25. Germline V gives CDR1 SGHVS, CDR2 FQNEAQ. CDR3 coding DNA: TGTGCCAGCAGCTCAGGGAGTGGGGGGGAAGGACTATTGCGTGGACAAGAGACCCAGTACTTC. Residues: CASSSGSGGEGLLRGQETQYF.

This clonotype was seen only a few times. This chain joins TRBV6-5 and TRBJ1-3; 8 nucleotides agree with TRBD1. Germline CDR1 MNHEY, CDR2 SVGAGI. Trimming took 7 bases from V and 3 from J; bases not matched to a gene: 5. The CDR3 is 14 residues long. CDR3 amino acids: CASKWGQDGNTIYF. In nucleotides, the CDR3 is TGTGCCAGCAAATGGGGACAGGATGGAAACACCATATATTTT.

The rearrangement joins TRBV7-9 to TRBJ2-7; D is ambiguous. This CDR3 comprises 11 residues. The germline V gene has CDR1 SEHNR and CDR2 FQNEAQ (reference sequence). Between the trimmed V and J ends, which lost 5 bases and 4 bases, there was a span of 6 bases. CDR3 region: CASSKSYEQYF. The CDR3 DNA is TGTGCCAGCAGCAAAAGTTACGAGCAGTACTTC.

This clonotype was detected a few times. The rearrangement links TRBV3-1 to TRBJ2-1; TRBD2 aligns across 8 bases. This CDR3 comprises 16 residues. The junction had 7 bases not matched to a gene; V was cut back by 5 bases and J by 1 base. The germline CDR1 and CDR2 sequences are LGHDT and YNNKEL (reference sequence). CDR3 sequence: CASSNRVAGSYNEQFF. CDR3 bases: TGTGCCAGCAGCAACAGGGTAGCGGGATCCTACAATGAGCAGTTCTTC.

This clonotype turned up a few times. At one end, the junction sequence differs from germline, possibly due to a read error. The chain couples TRBV6-1 to TRBJ2-3, with 7 bases matching TRBD1. The CDR3 runs to 17 residues. The germline CDR1 and CDR2 sequences are MNHNS and SASEGT. The CDR3 protein is CASSEFGRTGFTDKQYF. In nucleotides, the CDR3 is TGTGCCAGCAGTGAATTCGGAAGGACAGGATTCACAGATAAGCAGTATTTT.

This clonotype has a handful of counts. The gene calls are TRBV4-1 and TRBJ2-7, with D possibly being TRBD2 (7 bases). V lost 4 bases and J lost 3, with 16 bases in between. The CDR3 has 15 amino acids. Looked up from germline, CDR1 is MGHRA and CDR2 is YSYEKL. DNA of the CDR3: TGCGCCAGCAGCCTCGAGGGAGGGGGAAGCTACGAGCAGTACTTC. Its translation is CASSLEGGGSYEQYF.

This clonotype was seen only a few times. The CDR3, as DNA: TGTGCCAGCAGTGATGACTACTACAATGAGCAGTTCTTC. As protein: CASSDDYYNEQFF. This chain links TRBV25-1 with TRBJ2-1, with TRBD2 as a possible D gene (5 bases). Trimming pared 3 bases from V and 3 bases from J, leaving 6 bases between. From germline, CDR1 is MGHDK and CDR2 SYGVNS. The CDR3 length is 13 residues.

In DNA form, the CDR3 reads TGTGCCAGCAGCTCCACGACGCGGGAGGGCACAGATACGCAGTATTTT. Encoded protein: CASSSTTREGTDTQYF. The J gene is TRBJ2-3, the V gene TRBV7-2; 8 nucleotides line up with TRBD2. Germline values: CDR1 SGHTA, CDR2 FQGNSA. V gave up 4 bases and J gave up 1 base; unmatched junction bases: 7. The CDR3 covers 16 residues.

This clonotype was seen only a few times. CDR3 sequence reads: CASSLPGLGGGTEAFF. The DNA for the CDR3 is TGTGCCAGCAGCTTGCCAGGGCTGGGGGGCGGCACTGAAGCTTTCTTT. This chain uses TRBV13 with TRBJ1-1, with D perhaps TRBD1 (6 bases). This CDR3 contains 16 residues. CDR1 is PRHDT and CDR2 is FYEKMQ in the germline V gene (reference sequence). Trimming left V 3 bases short and J 4 bases short, with 18 bases between.

This clonotype appeared many times. CDR3 amino acids: CSVEEVLAGGVNEQFF. The CDR3 DNA reads as TGCAGCGTTGAAGAAGTCCTAGCGGGAGGGGTGAATGAGCAGTTCTTC. This chain links TRBV29-1 with TRBJ2-1, with 12 bases fitting TRBD2. Germline CDR1 reads SQVTM; CDR2 reads ANQGSEA. V trimming: 0 bases; J trimming: 7 bases; junction bases outside the gene matches: 7. The CDR3 is 16 residues long.

This clonotype has only a few counts. This chain connects TRBV9 to TRBJ1-2; D gene uncertain. The germline CDR1 and CDR2 sequences are SGDLS and YYNGEE. Trimming cost V 3 bases and J 4 bases, with 10 bases left between them. This CDR3 is built from 13 residues. CDR3 nucleotide sequence: TGTGCCAGCAGCGGCACTGTGAGCTATGGCTACACCTTC. Its protein product is CASSGTVSYGYTF.

CDR3 loop: CSARDGLAPQETQYF. The CDR3, as DNA: TGCAGTGCTAGAGATGGGCTAGCCCCACAAGAGACCCAGTACTTC. The rearrangement joins TRBV20-1 to TRBJ2-5, with D tentatively TRBD2 (5 bases). CDR3 length: 15 residues. The V and J ends lost 0 bases and 2 bases respectively, with 13 bases between them. Germline loops: CDR1 DFQATT, CDR2 SNEGSKA (reference sequence).

This clonotype was found a few times. The chain has TRBV6-5 and TRBJ2-7; D is ambiguous. The V end lost 2 bases, the J end lost 5 bases, and 10 bases lay between the germline ends. Per the germline V gene, CDR1 is MNHEY and CDR2 is SVGAGI. The CDR3 runs to 13 residues. The CDR3 loop reads CASSYGPGDEQYF. The CDR3, as DNA: TGTGCCAGCAGTTACGGGCCCGGAGACGAGCAGTACTTC.

This clonotype was seen a handful of times. V is TRBV6-1 and J is TRBJ1-6, with TRBD1 matching 7 bases. Germline V gene lookup returns CDR1 MNHNS and CDR2 SASEGT. The CDR3 length is 13 residues. The J segment lost 8 bases and the V segment lost 9 bases, leaving 7 bases of the junction unmatched. CDR3 loop: CASNDRDYSPLHF. The CDR3 coding sequence is TGTGCCAGTAATGACAGGGATTATTCACCCCTCCACTTT.

V is TRBV20-1 and J is TRBJ1-2; D is undetermined. This CDR3 region has 12 residues. Germline V gives CDR1 DFQATT, CDR2 SNEGSKA (reference sequence). V was trimmed by 6 bases and J by 4 bases, leaving 12 bases between them. Written as DNA, the CDR3 is TGCAGTGCCATCGGGCCCTCCTATGGCTACACCTTC. Translation gives CSAIGPSYGYTF.

This clonotype was picked up a small number of times. This chain uses TRBV5-1 with TRBJ2-3, with a tentative D call TRBD2 (5 bases). The CDR3 is made up of 15 amino acids. Trimming left V 4 bases short and J 0 bases short, with 12 bases between. Germline V gene sequence: CDR1 SGHRS, CDR2 YFSETQ. The CDR3 nucleotides read TGCGCCAGCAGCCCCGGGGAGAGGAGCACAGATACGCAGTATTTT. Its translation is CASSPGERSTDTQYF.

V gene TRBV5-1 combines with J gene TRBJ2-7; the match to TRBD2 covers 12 bases. CDR1 is SGHRS and CDR2 is YFSETQ in the germline V gene. Germline trimming cut 0 bases from V and 4 bases from J; bases unmatched to any gene: 5. The length of the CDR3 is 16 residues. CDR3 sequence reads: CASSLDPGLAGYEQYF. The CDR3 DNA reads as TGCGCCAGCAGCTTGGACCCCGGACTAGCGGGATACGAGCAGTACTTC.

This clonotype was counted between two and nine times. The V gene is TRBV5-1, the J gene TRBJ2-1, with TRBD2 matching over 15 bases. CDR1 is SGHRS, CDR2 YFSETQ, per germline. J lost 7 bases, V lost 0 bases, and 5 bases had no gene match. The CDR3 is 17 residues long. CDR3 bases: TGCGCCAGCAGCTTGGAAGGACTAGCGGGAGGGGGGAATGAGCAGTTCTTC. Translated: CASSLEGLAGGGNEQFF.

This clonotype showed up just a few times. This chain connects TRBV20-1 to TRBJ2-7, with TRBD1 identical over 9 bases. J lost 2 bases, V lost 6 bases, and 8 bases had no gene match. Germline lookup yields CDR1 DFQATT and CDR2 SNEGSKA (reference sequence). The CDR3 has 14 residues. The CDR3 DNA reads as TGCAGTGCCTCCGGACAGGGGTCGGCCTACGAGCAGTACTTC. It specifies CSASGQGSAYEQYF.